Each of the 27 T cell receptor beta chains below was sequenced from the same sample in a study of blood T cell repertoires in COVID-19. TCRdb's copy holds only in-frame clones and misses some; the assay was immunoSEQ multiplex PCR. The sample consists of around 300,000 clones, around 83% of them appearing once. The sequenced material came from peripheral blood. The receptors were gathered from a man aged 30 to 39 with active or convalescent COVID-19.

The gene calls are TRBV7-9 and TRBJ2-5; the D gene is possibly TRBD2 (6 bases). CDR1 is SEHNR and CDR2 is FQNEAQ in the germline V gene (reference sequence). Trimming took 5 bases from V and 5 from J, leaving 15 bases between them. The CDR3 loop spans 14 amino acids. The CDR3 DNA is TGTGCCAGCAGCCCCCTGGGGCTAGCGGAGACCCAGTACTTC. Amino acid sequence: CASSPLGLAETQYF.

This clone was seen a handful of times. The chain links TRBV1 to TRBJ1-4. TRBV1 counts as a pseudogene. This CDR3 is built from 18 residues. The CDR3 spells CTSSQEGGASETNEKLFF. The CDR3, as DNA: TGCACCAGCAGCCAAGAAGGGGGGGCAAGTGAAACTAATGAAAAACTGTTTTTT.

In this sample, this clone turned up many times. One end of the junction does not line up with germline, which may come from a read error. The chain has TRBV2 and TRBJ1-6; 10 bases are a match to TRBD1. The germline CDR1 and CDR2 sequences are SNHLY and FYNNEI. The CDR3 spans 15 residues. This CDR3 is CASSRGQGYSSPLHF. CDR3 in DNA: TGTGCCAGCAGTCGGGGACAGGGGTATAGTTCACCCCTCCACTTT.

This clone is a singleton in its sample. The CDR3 spells CASSLGGPSGNTIYF. In DNA, the CDR3 is TGTGCCAGCAGCTTGGGAGGGCCCTCTGGAAACACCATATATTTT. V and J are TRBV5-4 and TRBJ1-3; D is unresolved. Germline V gene data show CDR1 as SGHNT and CDR2 as YYREEE (reference sequence). The CDR3 has 15 residues. The ends were cut back, 0 bases at V and 0 bases at J, with 7 bases in the middle.

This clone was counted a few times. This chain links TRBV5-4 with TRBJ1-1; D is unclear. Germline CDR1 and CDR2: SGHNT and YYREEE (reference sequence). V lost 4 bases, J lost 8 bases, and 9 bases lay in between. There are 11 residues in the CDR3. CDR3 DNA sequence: TGTGCCAGCAGCCTAGGTCTGGAAGCTTTCTTT. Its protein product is CASSLGLEAFF. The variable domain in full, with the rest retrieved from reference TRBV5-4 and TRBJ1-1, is ETGVTQSPTHLIKTRGQQVTLRCSSQSGHNTVSWYQQALGQGPQFIFQYYREEENGRGNFPPRFSGLQFPNYSSELNVNALELDDSALYLCASSLGLEAFFGQGTRLTVV.

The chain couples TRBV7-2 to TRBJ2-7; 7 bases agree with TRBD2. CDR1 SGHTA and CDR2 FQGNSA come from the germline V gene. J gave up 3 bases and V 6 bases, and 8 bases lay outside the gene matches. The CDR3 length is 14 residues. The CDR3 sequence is CASRGGGPFYEQYF. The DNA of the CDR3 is TGTGCCAGCAGGGGGGGAGGGCCCTTCTACGAGCAGTACTTC.

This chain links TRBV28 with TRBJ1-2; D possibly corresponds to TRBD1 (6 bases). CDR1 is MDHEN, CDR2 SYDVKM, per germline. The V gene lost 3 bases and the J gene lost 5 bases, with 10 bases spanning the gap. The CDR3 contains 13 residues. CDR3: CASSFRTGYGYTF. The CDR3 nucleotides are TGTGCCAGCAGTTTTCGCACAGGGTATGGCTACACCTTC.

The CDR3 sequence is CASSPPDRVTEAFF. CDR3 nucleotide sequence: TGCGCCAGCAGCCCCCCCGACAGGGTCACTGAAGCTTTCTTT. The rearrangement joins TRBV4-1 to TRBJ1-1, with TRBD1 matching over 7 bases. Germline CDR1 reads MGHRA; CDR2 reads YSYEKL. This CDR3 is 14 amino acids long. Trimming took 4 bases from V and 4 from J; bases not matched to a gene: 6.

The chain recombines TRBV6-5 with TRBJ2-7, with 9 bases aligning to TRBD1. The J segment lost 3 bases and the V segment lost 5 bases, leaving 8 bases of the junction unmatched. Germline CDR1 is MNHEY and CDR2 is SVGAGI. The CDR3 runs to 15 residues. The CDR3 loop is CASSTLVGQGYEQYF. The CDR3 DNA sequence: TGTGCCAGCAGTACCCTGGTGGGACAGGGCTACGAGCAGTACTTC.

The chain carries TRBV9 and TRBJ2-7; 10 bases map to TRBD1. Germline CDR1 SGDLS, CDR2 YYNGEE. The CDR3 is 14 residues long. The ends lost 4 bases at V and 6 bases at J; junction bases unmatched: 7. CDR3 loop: CASSPQGQGTEQYF. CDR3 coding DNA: TGTGCCAGCAGCCCCCAGGGACAGGGGACCGAGCAGTACTTC. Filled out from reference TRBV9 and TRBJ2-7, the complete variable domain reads DSGVTQTPKHLITATGQRVTLRCSPRSGDLSVYWYQQSLDQGLQFLIQYYNGEERAKGNILERFSAQQFPDLHSELNLSSLELGDSALYFCASSPQGQGTEQYFGPGTRLTVT.

This chain's CDR3 is CASSYRTGVADTQYF. The CDR3 DNA is TGTGCCAGCAGCTACCGGACAGGGGTCGCAGATACGCAGTATTTT. J is TRBJ2-3 and V is TRBV11-3; TRBD1 aligns across 9 bases. Germline CDR1 reads SGHNT; CDR2 reads YENEEA. This CDR3 has 15 residues. Trimming took 4 bases from V and 4 from J; bases not matched to a gene: 6.

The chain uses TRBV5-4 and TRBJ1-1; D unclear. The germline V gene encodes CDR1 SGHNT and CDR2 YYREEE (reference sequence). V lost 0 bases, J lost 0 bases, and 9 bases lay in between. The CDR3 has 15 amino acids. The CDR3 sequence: CASSLAREVNTEAFF. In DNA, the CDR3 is TGTGCCAGCAGCTTGGCCCGGGAGGTGAACACTGAAGCTTTCTTT.

The CDR3 region is CASRVRDRGLFVISPLHF. The CDR3, as DNA: TGTGCCAGCCGAGTCCGGGACAGGGGTTTATTCGTTATTTCACCCCTCCACTTT. This chain links TRBV2 with TRBJ1-6, with 10 bases fitting TRBD1. This CDR3 is 18 amino acids long. The trim removed 8 bases at V and 9 bases at J, leaving 19 bases unmatched. Germline-derived CDR1 and CDR2 are SNHLY and FYNNEI.

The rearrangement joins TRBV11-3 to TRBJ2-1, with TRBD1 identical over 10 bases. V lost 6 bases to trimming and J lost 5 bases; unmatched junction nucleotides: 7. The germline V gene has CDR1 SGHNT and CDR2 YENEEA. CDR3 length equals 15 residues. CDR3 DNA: TGTGCCAGCAGTCTTTTCGGGACAGGGGACAATGAGCAGTTCTTC. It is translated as CASSLFGTGDNEQFF.

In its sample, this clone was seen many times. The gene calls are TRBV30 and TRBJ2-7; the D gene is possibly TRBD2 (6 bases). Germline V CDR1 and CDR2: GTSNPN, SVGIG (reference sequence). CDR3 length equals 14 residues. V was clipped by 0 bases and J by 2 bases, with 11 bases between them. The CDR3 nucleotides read TGTGCCTGGAGTGTACGAGGAGGGGCCTACGAGCAGTACTTC. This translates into CAWSVRGGAYEQYF.

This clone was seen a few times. CDR3 sequence reads: CASSLGGGATNEQFF. Written as DNA, the CDR3 is TGCGCCAGCAGCCTAGGGGGTGGGGCTACTAATGAGCAGTTCTTC. The J gene is TRBJ2-1, the V gene TRBV4-3, with D possibly matching TRBD1 (6 bases). V was trimmed by 4 bases and J by 7 bases, leaving 17 bases between them. CDR3 length equals 15 residues. Germline lookup yields CDR1 LGHNA and CDR2 YSLEER.

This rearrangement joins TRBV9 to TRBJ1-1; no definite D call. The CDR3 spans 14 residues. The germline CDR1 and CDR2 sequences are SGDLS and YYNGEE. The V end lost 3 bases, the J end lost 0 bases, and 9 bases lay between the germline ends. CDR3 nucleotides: TGTGCCAGCAGCGAGAGTCTCATGAACACTGAAGCTTTCTTT. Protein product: CASSESLMNTEAFF.

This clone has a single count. The DNA of the CDR3 is TGCGCCAGCAGCCACCCTGGCAGGGGGGCCCCCGAAGCTTTCTTT. It codes for CASSHPGRGAPEAFF. The chain couples TRBV4-1 to TRBJ1-1, with 7 bases aligning to TRBD1. CDR1 is MGHRA, CDR2 YSYEKL, per germline. J lost 8 bases, V lost 3 bases, and 12 bases had no gene match. This CDR3 region has 15 residues.

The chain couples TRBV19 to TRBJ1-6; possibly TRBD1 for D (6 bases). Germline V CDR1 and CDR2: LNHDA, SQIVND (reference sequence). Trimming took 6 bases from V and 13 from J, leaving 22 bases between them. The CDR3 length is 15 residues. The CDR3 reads CASSVAGTQVYPLHF. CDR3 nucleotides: TGTGCCAGTAGCGTAGCCGGGACACAGGTTTACCCCCTCCACTTT.

The CDR3 nucleotides are TGTGCCAGCAGCTCCTACGGACAGGGAATGAACACTGAAGCTTTCTTT. Its translation: CASSSYGQGMNTEAFF. This chain joins TRBV6-2 or TRBV6-3 and TRBJ1-1; TRBD1 aligns across 8 bases. The germline V gene encodes CDR1 MNHEY and CDR2 SVGEGT. CDR3 size: 16 residues. V was pared by 6 bases and J by 0 bases, with 9 bases of the junction left unmatched.

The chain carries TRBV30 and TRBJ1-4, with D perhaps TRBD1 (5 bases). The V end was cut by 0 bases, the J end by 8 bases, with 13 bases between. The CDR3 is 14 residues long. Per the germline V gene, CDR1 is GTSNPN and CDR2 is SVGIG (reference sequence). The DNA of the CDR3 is TGTGCCTGGAGTGTAGGCAGGGAGGGCGAAAAACTGTTTTTT. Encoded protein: CAWSVGREGEKLFF.

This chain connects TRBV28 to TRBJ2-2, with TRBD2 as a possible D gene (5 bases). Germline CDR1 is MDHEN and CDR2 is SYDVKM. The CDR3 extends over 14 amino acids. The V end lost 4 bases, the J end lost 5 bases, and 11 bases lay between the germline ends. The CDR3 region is CASSSPRTTGELFF. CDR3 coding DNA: TGTGCCAGCAGTTCCCCCAGGACTACCGGGGAGCTGTTTTTT. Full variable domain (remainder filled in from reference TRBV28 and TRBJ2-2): DVKVTQSSRYLVKRTGEKVFLECVQDMDHENMFWYRQDPGLGLRLIYFSYDVKMKEKGDIPEGYSVSREKKERFSLILESASTNQTSMYLCASSSPRTTGELFFGEGSRLTVL.

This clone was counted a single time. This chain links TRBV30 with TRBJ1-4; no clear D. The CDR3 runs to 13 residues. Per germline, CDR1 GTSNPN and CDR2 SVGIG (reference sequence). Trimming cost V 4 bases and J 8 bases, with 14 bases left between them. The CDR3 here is CAWKMAGKEKLFF. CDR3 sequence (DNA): TGTGCCTGGAAGATGGCAGGAAAAGAAAAACTGTTTTTT.

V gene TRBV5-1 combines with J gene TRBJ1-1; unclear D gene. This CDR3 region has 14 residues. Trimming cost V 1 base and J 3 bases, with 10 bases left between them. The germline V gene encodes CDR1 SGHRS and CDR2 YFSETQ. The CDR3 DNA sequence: TGCGCCAGCAGCTTGAGAGGGCCTGACACTGAAGCTTTCTTT. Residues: CASSLRGPDTEAFF.

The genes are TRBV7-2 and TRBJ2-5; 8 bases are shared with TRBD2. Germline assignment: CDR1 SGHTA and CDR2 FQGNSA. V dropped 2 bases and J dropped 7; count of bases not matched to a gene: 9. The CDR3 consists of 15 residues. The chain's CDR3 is CASSLPGLEEGTQYF. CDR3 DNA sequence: TGTGCCAGCAGCTTACCGGGACTAGAGGAGGGGACCCAGTACTTC.

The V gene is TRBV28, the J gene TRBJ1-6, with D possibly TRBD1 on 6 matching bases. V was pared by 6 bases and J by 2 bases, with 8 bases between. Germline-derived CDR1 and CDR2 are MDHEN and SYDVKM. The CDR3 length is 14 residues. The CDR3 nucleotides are TGTGCCAGCAGCTGGGGGCCCTATAATTCACCCCTCCACTTT. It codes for CASSWGPYNSPLHF.

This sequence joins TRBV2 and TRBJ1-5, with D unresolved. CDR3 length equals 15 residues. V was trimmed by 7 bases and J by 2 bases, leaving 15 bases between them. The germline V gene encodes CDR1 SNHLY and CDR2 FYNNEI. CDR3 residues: CASMRLGAGNQPQHF. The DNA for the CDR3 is TGTGCCAGCATGAGATTAGGCGCGGGCAATCAGCCCCAGCATTTT.